This T cell receptor (beta chain) was retrieved from a study of early T cells in non-severe SARS-CoV-2 infection. For the study at large: From unsorted whole blood, bulk RNA was sequenced, and the chains remained unpaired.

The CDR3 extends over 15 amino acids. The germline CDR1 and CDR2 sequences are SSHAT and FNYEAQ (reference sequence). TCRdb itself ran the 5' RACE reads through MiXCR, one entry per CDR3 protein. Here the sample spans roughly 64,000 distinct CDR3 sequences, less than 9.5% being singletons. In regard to this clonotype: The germline gene is not matched at one end of the junction; a read error may be the cause.

This clonotype was sampled from an adult who was a healthcare worker with PCR-confirmed SARS-CoV-2 infection or an uninfected control (not recorded which). V is TRBV7-7 and J is TRBJ2-7, with D perhaps matching TRBD1 (6 bases). This specimen was whole blood, taken at baseline. CDR3 loop: CASSLDVGGSYEQYF. The CDR3 DNA is TGTGCTAGCAGCTTAGATGTAGGGGGTAGCTACGAGCAGTACTTC.